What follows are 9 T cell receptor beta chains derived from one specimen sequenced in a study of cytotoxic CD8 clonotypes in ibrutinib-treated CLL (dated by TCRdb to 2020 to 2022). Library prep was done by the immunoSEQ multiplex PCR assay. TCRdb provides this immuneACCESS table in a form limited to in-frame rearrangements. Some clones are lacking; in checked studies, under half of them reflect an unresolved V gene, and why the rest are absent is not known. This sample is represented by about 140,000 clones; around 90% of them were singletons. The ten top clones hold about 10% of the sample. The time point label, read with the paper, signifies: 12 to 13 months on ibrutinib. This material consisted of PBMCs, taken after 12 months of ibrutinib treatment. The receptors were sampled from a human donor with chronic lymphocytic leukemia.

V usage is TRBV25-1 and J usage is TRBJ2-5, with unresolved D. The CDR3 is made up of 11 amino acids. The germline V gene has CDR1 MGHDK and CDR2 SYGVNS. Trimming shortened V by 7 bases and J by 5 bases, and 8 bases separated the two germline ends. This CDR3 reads CASMRSETQYF. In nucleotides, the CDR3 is TGTGCCAGCATGCGCTCGGAGACCCAGTACTTC.

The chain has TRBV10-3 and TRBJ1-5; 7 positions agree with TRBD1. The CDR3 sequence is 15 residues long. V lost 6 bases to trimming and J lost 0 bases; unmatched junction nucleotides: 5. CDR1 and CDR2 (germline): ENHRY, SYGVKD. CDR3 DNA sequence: TGTGCCATCAGGGGACAGTTAGATAGCAATCAGCCCCAGCATTTT. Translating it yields CAIRGQLDSNQPQHF.

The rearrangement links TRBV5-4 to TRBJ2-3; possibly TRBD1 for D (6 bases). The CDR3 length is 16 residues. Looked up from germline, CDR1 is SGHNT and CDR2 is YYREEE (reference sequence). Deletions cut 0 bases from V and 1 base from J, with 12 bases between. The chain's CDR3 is CASSLGGRGGTDTQYF. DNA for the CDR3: TGTGCCAGCAGCTTGGGGGGCAGGGGTGGCACAGATACGCAGTATTTT.

CDR3 loop: CAISHGQGDGYTF. In DNA, the CDR3 is TGTGCCATCAGTCACGGACAGGGTGATGGCTACACCTTC. The chain links TRBV10-3 to TRBJ1-2; 8 nucleotides agree with TRBD1. Germline-derived CDR1 and CDR2 are ENHRY and SYGVKD. V lost 5 bases, J lost 6 bases, and 5 bases stayed unmatched. The CDR3 is made up of 13 amino acids.

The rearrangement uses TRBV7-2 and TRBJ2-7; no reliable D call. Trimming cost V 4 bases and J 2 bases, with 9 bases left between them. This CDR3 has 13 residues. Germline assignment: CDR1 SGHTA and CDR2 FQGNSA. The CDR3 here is CASSSQSAYEQYF. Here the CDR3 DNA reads TGTGCCAGCAGCTCCCAATCTGCCTACGAGCAGTACTTC.

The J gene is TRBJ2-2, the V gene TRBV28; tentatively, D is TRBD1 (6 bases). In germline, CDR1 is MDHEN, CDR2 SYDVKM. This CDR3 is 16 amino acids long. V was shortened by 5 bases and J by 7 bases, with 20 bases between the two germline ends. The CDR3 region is CASSILLGGSGGELFF. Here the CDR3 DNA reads TGTGCCAGCAGTATTCTCCTTGGGGGCAGCGGCGGGGAGCTGTTTTTT.

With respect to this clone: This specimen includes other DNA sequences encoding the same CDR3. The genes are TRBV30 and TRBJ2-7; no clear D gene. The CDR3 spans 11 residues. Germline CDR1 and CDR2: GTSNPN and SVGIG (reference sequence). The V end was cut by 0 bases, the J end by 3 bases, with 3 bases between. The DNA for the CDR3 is TGTGCCTGGAGTGTAGTCTACGAGCAGTACTTC. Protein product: CAWSVVYEQYF.

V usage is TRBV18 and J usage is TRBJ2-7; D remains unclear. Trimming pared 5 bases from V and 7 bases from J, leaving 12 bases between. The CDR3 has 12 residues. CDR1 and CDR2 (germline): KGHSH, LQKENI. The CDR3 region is CASSSTLFEQYF. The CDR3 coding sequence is TGTGCCAGCTCATCGACACTCTTTGAGCAGTACTTC.

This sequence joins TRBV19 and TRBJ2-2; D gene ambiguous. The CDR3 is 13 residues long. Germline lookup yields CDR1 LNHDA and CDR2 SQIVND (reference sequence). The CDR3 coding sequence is TGTGAGTTCCGGACGGCGAACACCGGGGAGCTGTTTTTT. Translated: CEFRTANTGELFF. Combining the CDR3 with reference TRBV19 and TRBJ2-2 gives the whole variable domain DGGITQSPKYLFRKEGQNVTLSCEQNLNHDAMYWYRQDPGQGLRLIYYSQIVNDFQKGDIAEGYSVSREKKESFPLTVTSAQKNPTAFYLCEFRTANTGELFFGEGSRLTVL.